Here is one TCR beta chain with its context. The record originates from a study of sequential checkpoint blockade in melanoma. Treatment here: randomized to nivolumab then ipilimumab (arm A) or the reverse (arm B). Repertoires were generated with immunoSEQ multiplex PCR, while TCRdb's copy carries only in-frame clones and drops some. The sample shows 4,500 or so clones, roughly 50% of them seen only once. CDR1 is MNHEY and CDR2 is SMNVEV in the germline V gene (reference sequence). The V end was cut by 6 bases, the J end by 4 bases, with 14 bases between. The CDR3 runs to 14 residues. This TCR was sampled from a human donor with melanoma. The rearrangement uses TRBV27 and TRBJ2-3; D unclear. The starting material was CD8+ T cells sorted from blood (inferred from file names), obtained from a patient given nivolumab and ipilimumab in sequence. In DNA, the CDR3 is TGTGCCAGCAGCCCTTGGGCGAGTTCAGATACGCAGTATTTT. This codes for CASSPWASSDTQYF.